The TCR beta chain described here comes from a study of CD4 T cells in relation to SARS-CoV-2 and coronaviruses. Study information: Convalescent patients were under ten males and a few females; two were Hispanic. Overall study findings and caveats: About 65% of donors had memory CD4+ clonotypes crossrecognizing SARS-CoV-2 and common cold coronavirus spike.

Only in-frame clones appear in the TCRdb table, and some are missing; sequencing was by immunoSEQ multiplex PCR. This sample yields under 45,000 clones, of which approximately 77% are seen a single time; approximately 5% belongs to the top ten. A word on this clone: No antigen is known for it.

The germline V gene encodes CDR1 MRHNA and CDR2 SNTAGT. The CDR3 has 15 residues. The V and J ends lost 6 bases and 13 bases, in that order; junction bases with no gene match: 12. The rearrangement links TRBV6-4 to TRBJ2-2; 12 bases match TRBD2. This sequence was found in an adult with COVID-19. Sequencing was done on a sample of naive CD4+ T cells from PBMCs, cultured in vitro. Subset of the sample: naive CD4+ T cells isolated by negative enrichment. This chain's CDR3 is CASSVTSGSVFWLFF. CDR3 bases: TGTGCCAGCAGCGTGACTAGCGGGAGTGTTTTTTGGCTGTTTTTT.